This T cell receptor beta chain was retrieved from a study of T cell responses to AZD1222 COVID-19 vaccine. Study-wide results and caveats: Researchers report vaccine-associated CD4 TCRs spanning spike, with dominance at 160-218 and 743-854.

As concerns this clone: The target antigen is unknown.

Germline values: CDR1 DFQATT, CDR2 SNEGSKA (reference sequence). Trimming removed 5 bases at V and 4 bases at J, with 8 bases between. This CDR3 region has 11 residues. Libraries were prepared by immunoSEQ multiplex PCR; TCRdb keeps only in-frame clonotypes and omits some of them. The sample contains about 190,000 clones, roughly 88% of which appear only once. The V gene is TRBV20-1, the J gene TRBJ1-2; unclear D gene. The TCR sequence derives from an adult in good health. The sample in question was peripheral blood, obtained on day 0 of AZD1222 vaccination. The CDR3: CSASWVYGYTF. DNA of the CDR3: TGCAGTGCTTCGTGGGTCTATGGCTACACCTTC.